These T cell receptor beta chains were read from a single sample in a study of blood T cell repertoires in COVID-19. Sequencing was performed with immunoSEQ multiplex PCR; in TCRdb, only in-frame clones are kept and a portion is missing. The sample has some 170,000 clones, approximately 90% seen once; the top ten hold 1.6%. The sequenced sample consisted of peripheral blood. The receptors originated from a woman in her forties or fifties with acute or convalescent COVID-19. The CDR3 runs from the conserved cysteine through the conserved F or W. The order of the fields is V gene, D gene, clone size, J gene, CDR3 protein, CDR3 DNA. The D gene is left open where the match is weak. Clone sizes are given selectively: once, few, many, or a class where the clone is expanded.

TRBV7-2,-,-,TRBJ1-2,CASSLFQGRNYGYTF,TGTGCCAGCAGCTTATTCCAGGGGCGGAACTATGGCTACACCTTC
TRBV9,TRBD2,few,TRBJ2-2,CASSVERGTSSLGELFF,TGTGCCAGCAGCGTAGAACGGGGGACTAGCAGTTTAGGGGAGCTGTTTTTT
TRBV29-1,-,few,TRBJ2-2,CSVDEATGELFF,TGCAGCGTTGACGAAGCCACCGGGGAGCTGTTTTTT
TRBV3-1/TRBV3-2,-,-,TRBJ2-1,CASSRPGTGHNEQFF,TGTGCCAGCAGCCGCCCCGGGACTGGCCACAATGAGCAGTTCTTC
TRBV13,TRBD2,-,TRBJ2-1,CASSFTSGRGNEQFF,TGTGCCAGCAGCTTTACGAGCGGGAGGGGAAATGAGCAGTTCTTC
TRBV5-1,TRBD2,-,TRBJ2-3,CASSSGFSGETDTQYF,TGCGCCAGCAGCTCAGGTTTTAGCGGGGAGACAGATACGCAGTATTTT
TRBV7-2,TRBD1,-,TRBJ2-2,CASSLGQGATGELFF,TGTGCCAGCAGCTTAGGACAGGGTGCAACCGGGGAGCTGTTTTTT
TRBV7-2,TRBD2,-,TRBJ2-5,CASASGRYETQYF,TGTGCCAGCGCTAGCGGGAGATACGAGACCCAGTACTTC
TRBV5-1,TRBD1,-,TRBJ1-5,CASSPTGAGQPQHF,TGCGCCAGCAGCCCGACAGGGGCCGGTCAGCCCCAGCATTTT
TRBV7-9,-,-,TRBJ1-5,CASSLGTQGNQPQHF,TGTGCCAGCAGCTTAGGTACGCAGGGCAATCAGCCCCAGCATTTT
TRBV3-1/TRBV3-2,-,-,TRBJ1-4,CASSAHDITNEKLFF,TGTGCCAGCAGCGCGCACGACATAACTAATGAAAAACTGTTTTTT
TRBV12-5,-,once,TRBJ2-7,CASSAQTTYEQYF,TGTGCTAGTTCGGCCCAAACTACCTACGAGCAGTACTTC
TRBV19,TRBD2,-,TRBJ2-7,CASSSRLAGEKEQYF,TGTGCCAGTAGTTCCCGACTAGCGGGGGAAAAGGAGCAGTACTTC
TRBV30,-,-,TRBJ2-1,CAWGAAGPSYNEQFF,TGTGCCTGGGGGGCGGCGGGACCATCCTACAATGAGCAGTTCTTC
TRBV6-5,-,-,TRBJ2-7,CASNVRTGYEQYF,TGTGCCAGCAATGTGAGAACCGGCTACGAGCAGTACTTC
TRBV13,TRBD1,-,TRBJ1-1,CASSYRGTTEAFF,TGTGCCAGCAGCTACAGGGGTACCACTGAAGCTTTCTTT
TRBV19,TRBD1,once,TRBJ1-4,CASSIRTGENEKLFF,TGTGCCAGTAGTATCAGGACAGGGGAGAATGAAAAACTGTTTTTT
TRBV2,-,few,TRBJ2-2,CARTGTPTSNTGELFF,TGTGCCAGAACCGGGACACCAACTTCGAACACCGGGGAGCTGTTTTTT
TRBV6-1,-,-,TRBJ2-7,CASSEARQEFYEQYF,TGTGCCAGCAGTGAAGCCCGACAGGAATTTTACGAGCAGTACTTC
TRBV6-5,-,few,TRBJ1-5,CASTGGRNQPQHF,TGTGCCAGCACGGGGGGAAGGAATCAGCCCCAGCATTTT
TRBV18,-,-,TRBJ1-4,CASSPTYGEREKLFF,TGTGCCAGCTCACCAACTTACGGAGAACGTGAAAAACTGTTTTTT
TRBV30,-,-,TRBJ2-1,CAWSVMASVGEQFF,TGTGCCTGGAGTGTAATGGCTAGCGTTGGTGAGCAGTTCTTC
TRBV6-5,TRBD1,-,TRBJ1-5,CASSYSARGINQPQHF,TGTGCCAGCAGTTACTCGGCCAGGGGGATAAATCAGCCCCAGCATTTT
TRBV27,TRBD2,-,TRBJ2-2,CASSLGLAGTGELFF,TGTGCCAGCAGTTTAGGACTAGCGGGTACCGGGGAGCTGTTTTTT
TRBV5-1,TRBD1,-,TRBJ2-7,CASSFGQGARDEQYF,TGCGCCAGCAGCTTCGGACAGGGGGCGCGGGACGAGCAGTACTTC
TRBV7-2,-,few,TRBJ1-1,CASSFNRVLNTEAFF,TGTGCCAGCAGCTTTAACAGGGTTTTGAACACTGAAGCTTTCTTT
TRBV21-1,-,few,TRBJ1-5,CASSKGTGHQPQHF,TGTGCCAGCAGCAAGGGGACAGGCCATCAGCCCCAGCATTTT
TRBV4-3,TRBD2,-,TRBJ2-1,CASSQVLSGAYNEQFF,TGCGCCAGCAGCCAAGTTCTTAGCGGGGCGTACAATGAGCAGTTCTTC
TRBV30,-,-,TRBJ2-7,CAWSVGAEQYF,TGTGCCTGGAGTGTGGGGGCCGAGCAGTACTTC
TRBV15,-,-,TRBJ2-2,CATSRDGLAILTGELFF,TGTGCCACCAGCAGAGATGGCCTAGCTATACTTACCGGGGAGCTGTTTTTT